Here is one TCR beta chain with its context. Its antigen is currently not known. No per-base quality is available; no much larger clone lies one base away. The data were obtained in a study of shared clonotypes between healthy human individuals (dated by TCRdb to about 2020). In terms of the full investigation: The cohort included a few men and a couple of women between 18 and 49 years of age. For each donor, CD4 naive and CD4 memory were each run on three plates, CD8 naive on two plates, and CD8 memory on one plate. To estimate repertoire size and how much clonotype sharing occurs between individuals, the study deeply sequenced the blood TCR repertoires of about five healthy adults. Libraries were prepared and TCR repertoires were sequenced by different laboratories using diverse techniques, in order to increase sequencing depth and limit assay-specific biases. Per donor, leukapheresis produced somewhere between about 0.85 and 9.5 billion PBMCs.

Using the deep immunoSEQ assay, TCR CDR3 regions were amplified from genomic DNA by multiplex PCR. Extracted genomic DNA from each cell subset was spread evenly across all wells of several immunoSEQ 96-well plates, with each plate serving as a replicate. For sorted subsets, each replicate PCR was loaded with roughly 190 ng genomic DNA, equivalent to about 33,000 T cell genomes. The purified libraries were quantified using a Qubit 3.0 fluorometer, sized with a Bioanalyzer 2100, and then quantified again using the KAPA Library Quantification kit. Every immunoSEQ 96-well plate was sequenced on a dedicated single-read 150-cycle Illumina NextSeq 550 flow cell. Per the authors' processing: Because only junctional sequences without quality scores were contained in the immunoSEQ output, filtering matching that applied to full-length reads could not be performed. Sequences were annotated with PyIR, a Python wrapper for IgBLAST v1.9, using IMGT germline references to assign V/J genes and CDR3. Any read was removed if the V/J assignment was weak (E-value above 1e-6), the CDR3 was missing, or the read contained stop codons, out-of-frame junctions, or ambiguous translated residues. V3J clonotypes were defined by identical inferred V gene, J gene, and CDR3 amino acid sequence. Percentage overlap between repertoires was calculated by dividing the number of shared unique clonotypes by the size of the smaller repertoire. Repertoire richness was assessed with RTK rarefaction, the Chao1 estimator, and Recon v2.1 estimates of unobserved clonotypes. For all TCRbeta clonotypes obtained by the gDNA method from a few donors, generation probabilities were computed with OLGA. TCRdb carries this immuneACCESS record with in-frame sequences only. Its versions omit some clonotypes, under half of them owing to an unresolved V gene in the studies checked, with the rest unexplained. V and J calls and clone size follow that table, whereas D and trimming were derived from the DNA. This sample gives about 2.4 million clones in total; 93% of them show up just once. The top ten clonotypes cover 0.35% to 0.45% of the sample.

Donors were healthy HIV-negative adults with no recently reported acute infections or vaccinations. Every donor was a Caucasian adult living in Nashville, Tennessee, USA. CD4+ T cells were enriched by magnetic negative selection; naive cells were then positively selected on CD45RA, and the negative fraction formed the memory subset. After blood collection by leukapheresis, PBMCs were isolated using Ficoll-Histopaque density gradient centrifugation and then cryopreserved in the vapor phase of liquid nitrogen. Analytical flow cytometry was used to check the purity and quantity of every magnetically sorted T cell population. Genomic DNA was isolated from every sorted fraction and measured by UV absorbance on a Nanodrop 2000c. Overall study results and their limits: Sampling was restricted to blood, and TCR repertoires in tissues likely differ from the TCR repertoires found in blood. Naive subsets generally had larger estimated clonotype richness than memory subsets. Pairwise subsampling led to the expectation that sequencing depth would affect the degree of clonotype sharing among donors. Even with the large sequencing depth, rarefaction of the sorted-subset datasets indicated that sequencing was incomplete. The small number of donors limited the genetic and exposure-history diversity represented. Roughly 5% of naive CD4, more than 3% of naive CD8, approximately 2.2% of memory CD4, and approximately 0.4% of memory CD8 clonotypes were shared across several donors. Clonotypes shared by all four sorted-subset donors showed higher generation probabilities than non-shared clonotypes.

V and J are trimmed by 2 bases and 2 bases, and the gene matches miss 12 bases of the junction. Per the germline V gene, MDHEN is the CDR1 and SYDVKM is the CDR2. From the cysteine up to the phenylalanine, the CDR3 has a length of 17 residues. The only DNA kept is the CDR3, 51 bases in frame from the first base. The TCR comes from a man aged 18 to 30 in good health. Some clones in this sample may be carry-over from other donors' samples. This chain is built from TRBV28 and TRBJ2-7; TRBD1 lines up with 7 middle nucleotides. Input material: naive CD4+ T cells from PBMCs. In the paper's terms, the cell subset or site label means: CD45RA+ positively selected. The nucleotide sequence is TGTGCCAGCAGTTTAGGGCCCGCGACAGGGCTTCCCTACGAGCAGTACTTC. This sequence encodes CASSLGPATGLPYEQYF.